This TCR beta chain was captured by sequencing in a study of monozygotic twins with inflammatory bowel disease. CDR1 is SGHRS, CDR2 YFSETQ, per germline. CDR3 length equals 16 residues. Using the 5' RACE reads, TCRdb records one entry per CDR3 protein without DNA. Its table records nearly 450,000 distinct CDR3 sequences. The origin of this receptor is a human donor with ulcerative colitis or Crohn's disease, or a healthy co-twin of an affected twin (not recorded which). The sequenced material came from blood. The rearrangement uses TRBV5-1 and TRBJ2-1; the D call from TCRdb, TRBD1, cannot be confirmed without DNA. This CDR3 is CASTSGLGTGYDEQFF.